The 16 T cell receptor beta chains below all came from one sample that was sequenced in a study of OX40 agonist ivuxolimab in advanced cancers. The protocol was immunoSEQ multiplex PCR, while the TCRdb copy is restricted to in-frame clones and leaves out a portion. The sample consists of around 15,000 clones, 75% to 85% of them appearing once. The sample was CD4+ or CD8+ T cells sorted from blood, taken in a trial of the OX40 agonist ivuxolimab. Receptor source: an adult with an advanced solid tumor such as melanoma, head and neck, liver or kidney cancer.

V usage is TRBV13 and J usage is TRBJ2-7, with no clear D. The germline V gene encodes CDR1 PRHDT and CDR2 FYEKMQ (reference sequence). The CDR3 has 14 amino acids. Trimming pared 2 bases from V and 0 bases from J, leaving 8 bases between. In DNA, the CDR3 is TGTGCCAGCAGCTTACGGGCGGACTCCTACGAGCAGTACTTC. Amino acid sequence: CASSLRADSYEQYF. Combining the CDR3 with reference TRBV13 and TRBJ2-7 gives the whole variable domain AAGVIQSPRHLIKEKRETATLKCYPIPRHDTVYWYQQGPGQDPQFLISFYEKMQSDKGSIPDRFSAQQFSDYHSELNMSSLELGDSALYFCASSLRADSYEQYFGPGTRLTVT.

In this sample, this clone turned up once. The V and J genes are TRBV6-5 and TRBJ1-6, with a tentative D call TRBD1 (5 bases). V dropped 0 bases and J dropped 10 bases, with 10 bases sitting between them. Germline loops: CDR1 MNHEY, CDR2 SVGAGI. The CDR3 sequence is 14 residues long. The CDR3 reads CASSYSGTLSPLHF. The CDR3 coding sequence is TGTGCCAGCAGTTACTCAGGGACGCTATCACCCCTCCACTTT.

With regard to this clone: A much more abundant neighbour one base away suggests this may be a read error. This sequence joins TRBV13 and TRBJ1-2; TRBD1 agrees at 7 bases. Germline V gene sequence: CDR1 PRHDT, CDR2 FYEKMQ (reference sequence). The CDR3 has 15 amino acids. The ends lost 5 bases at V and 2 bases at J; junction bases unmatched: 8. This chain's CDR3 is CASSLAGTENYGYTF. The CDR3 DNA reads TGTGCCAGCAGCCTTGCTGGGACAGAGAACTATGGCTACACCTTC. The entire variable domain, with the rest obtained from reference TRBV13 and TRBJ1-2, is as follows: AAGVIQSPRHLIKEKRETATLKCYPIPRHDTVYWYQQGPGQDPQFLISFYEKMQSDKGSIPDRFSAQQFSDYHSELNMSSLELGDSALYFCASSLAGTENYGYTFGSGTRLTVV.

V gene TRBV4-1 combines with J gene TRBJ2-1; D uncertain. The V gene lost 4 bases and the J gene lost 8 bases, with 9 bases spanning the gap. The CDR3 totals 12 residues. Per the germline V gene, CDR1 is MGHRA and CDR2 is YSYEKL. This CDR3 is CASSPTADEQFF. The CDR3 nucleotides are TGCGCCAGCAGCCCTACGGCCGATGAGCAGTTCTTC.

This rearrangement joins TRBV7-8 to TRBJ2-1; 11 nucleotides line up with TRBD2. After removal of 3 bases from V and 8 bases from J, the junction contained 9 bases not matched to a gene. Germline V gene data show CDR1 as SGHVS and CDR2 as FQNEAQ. This CDR3 contains 16 residues. CDR3 loop: CASSFRLAGRGDEQFF. The CDR3 coding sequence is TGTGCCAGCAGCTTTCGACTAGCGGGGCGAGGGGATGAGCAGTTCTTC.

The V gene is TRBV28, the J gene TRBJ1-4, with D possibly matching TRBD1 (5 bases). V lost 5 bases to trimming and J lost 5 bases, with 15 bases between them. The CDR3 contains 15 residues. Germline V gene lookup returns CDR1 MDHEN and CDR2 SYDVKM. In DNA, the CDR3 is TGTGCCAGCAGTCCCCCCAGGGAGGGAAATGAAAAACTGTTTTTT. Protein sequence: CASSPPREGNEKLFF.

This clone has more than one count but fewer than ten. The J gene is TRBJ2-1, the V gene TRBV7-9, with no clear D. CDR3 length: 12 amino acids. Germline V gene lookup returns CDR1 SEHNR and CDR2 FQNEAQ (reference sequence). Trimming shortened V by 0 bases and J by 10 bases, and 7 bases separated the two germline ends. This CDR3 reads CASSLASREQFF. The CDR3 DNA is TGTGCCAGCAGCTTAGCGTCCCGCGAGCAGTTCTTC. The full variable domain, rest sourced from reference TRBV7-9 and TRBJ2-1, is DTGVSQNPRHKITKRGQNVTFRCDPISEHNRLYWYRQTLGQGPEFLTYFQNEAQLEKSRLLSDRFSAERPKGSFSTLEIQRTEQGDSAMYLCASSLASREQFFGPGTRLTVL.

Only a few counts were recorded for this clone. The chain couples TRBV15 to TRBJ2-1, with D maybe TRBD1 (8 bases). Looked up from germline, CDR1 is LNHNV and CDR2 is YYDKDF (reference sequence). The CDR3 totals 16 residues. Trimming removed 4 bases from V and 6 bases from J, with 19 bases in between. CDR3 sequence: CATSTGQGGILNEQFF. The CDR3 DNA sequence: TGTGCCACCAGCACCGGACAGGGAGGGATACTCAATGAGCAGTTCTTC.

The chain couples TRBV19 to TRBJ2-1, with D perhaps matching TRBD2 (6 bases). Trimming stripped 1 base from V and 12 bases from J, with 16 bases between. CDR3 length equals 14 residues. Germline V gene sequence: CDR1 LNHDA, CDR2 SQIVND (reference sequence). The CDR3 bases are TGTGCCAGTAGTATAGGGGGTACCGCGGAGGGGCAGTTCTTC. Translation: CASSIGGTAEGQFF. Full variable domain (outside the CDR3, taken from reference TRBV19 and TRBJ2-1): DGGITQSPKYLFRKEGQNVTLSCEQNLNHDAMYWYRQDPGQGLRLIYYSQIVNDFQKGDIAEGYSVSREKKESFPLTVTSAQKNPTAFYLCASSIGGTAEGQFFGPGTRLTVL.

The CDR3: CASSLVGNYGYTF. Here the CDR3 DNA reads TGTGCCAGCAGTTTAGTCGGAAACTATGGCTACACCTTC. The chain employs TRBV28 and TRBJ1-2; D gene unclear. This CDR3 region has 13 residues. Germline CDR1 and CDR2: MDHEN and SYDVKM. V lost 2 bases, J lost 2 bases, and 6 bases lay in between.

This clone appeared once. The chain links TRBV7-3 to TRBJ2-1, with D perhaps assigned TRBD1 or TRBD2 (6 bases each). The germline V gene encodes CDR1 SGHTA and CDR2 FQGTGA. The CDR3 loop spans 14 amino acids. Trimming pared 2 bases from V and 5 bases from J, leaving 10 bases between. CDR3 coding DNA: TGTGCCAGCAGCTTACGAGGGGGGAACAATGAGCAGTTCTTC. It translates to CASSLRGGNNEQFF.

The table lists this clone with a count of one. The rearrangement uses TRBV7-8 and TRBJ1-5; a possible D gene is TRBD1 (6 bases). The CDR3 length is 14 residues. The V gene's germline CDR1 is SGHVS and CDR2 FQNEAQ. V was shortened by 3 bases and J by 5 bases, with 11 bases between the two germline ends. CDR3 DNA: TGTGCCAGCAGCTTGGGGGACACCGATCAGCCCCAGCATTTT. It codes for CASSLGDTDQPQHF.

CDR3 DNA: TGCGCCAGCAGCTGGGGGACAGGGGGCTATGGCTACACCTTC. Translation: CASSWGTGGYGYTF. The chain has TRBV5-1 and TRBJ1-2, with 11 positions matching TRBD1. Germline-derived CDR1 and CDR2 are SGHRS and YFSETQ. The CDR3 has 14 amino acids. V was pared by 3 bases and J by 4 bases, with 2 bases of the junction left unmatched.

This chain connects TRBV7-9 to TRBJ2-1; D perhaps matches TRBD1 (6 bases). There are 15 residues in the CDR3. In germline, CDR1 is SEHNR, CDR2 FQNEAQ (reference sequence). Trimming removed 1 base from V and 10 bases from J, with 17 bases in between. CDR3 DNA sequence: TGTGCCAGCAGCTTAGTTCGACAGGCCCTTCAAGAGCAGTTCTTC. As protein: CASSLVRQALQEQFF.

The V call is TRBV5-5, the J call TRBJ2-5; either TRBD1 or TRBD2 may fit D (5 bases each). V lost 3 bases and J lost 2, with 20 bases in between. The CDR3 consists of 17 residues. Germline CDR1 reads SGHKS; CDR2 reads YYEKEE (reference sequence). The chain's CDR3 is CASSSQERWGPQETQYF. In DNA form, the CDR3 reads TGTGCCAGCAGCTCTCAGGAGCGGTGGGGCCCTCAAGAGACCCAGTACTTC.

This clone showed up just a few times. This rearrangement joins TRBV4-3 to TRBJ1-5; D remains unclear. Germline assignment: CDR1 LGHNA and CDR2 YSLEER. CDR3 length: 13 residues. V gave up 3 bases and J gave up 6 bases, with 9 bases separating them. For the CDR3, the DNA is TGCGCCAGCAGCCACGATGAAACTCAGCCCCAGCATTTT. Amino acid sequence: CASSHDETQPQHF.